This TCR beta chain was recorded in a study of control samples from healthy donors and cancer patients. This CDR3 contains 16 residues. V gave up 3 bases and J gave up 11 bases; unmatched junction bases: 17. Per germline, CDR1 MNHEY and CDR2 SVGEGT. The protocol was immunoSEQ multiplex PCR, while the TCRdb copy is restricted to in-frame clones and leaves out a portion. Altogether 150,000 or so clones are present, 90% to 95% being singletons, with the ten largest covering 4.1%. The sample taken for sequencing was blood. The TCR originated in a woman in her fifties or sixties in good health. The V call is TRBV6-2 or TRBV6-3, the J call TRBJ1-1; 8 nucleotides agree with TRBD1. DNA for the CDR3: TGTGCCAGCAGTTATCACCGCGTGGACAGGGCAGTCCAGGCTTTCTTT. It encodes CASSYHRVDRAVQAFF.